The next 32 T cell receptor beta chains were all read from a single sample in a study of blood T cell repertoires in COVID-19. Clones were read by immunoSEQ multiplex PCR, and TCRdb kept only the in-frame ones, dropping some. The data show about 160,000 clones, about 90% seen once. The sequencing sample was made of peripheral blood. These receptors all stem from a woman in her sixties or seventies with acute or convalescent COVID-19.

V usage is TRBV6-6 and J usage is TRBJ2-3; TRBD2 is a possible D gene (6 bases). Between the trimmed V and J ends, which lost 5 bases and 5 bases, there was a span of 11 bases. Germline V lookup: CDR1 MNHNY, CDR2 SVGAGI (reference sequence). The CDR3 sequence is 13 residues long. The CDR3: CASSTWEEDTQYF. Written as DNA, the CDR3 is TGTGCCAGCAGTACCTGGGAGGAAGATACGCAGTATTTT.

Concerning this clone itself: This same CDR3 is encoded by further DNA sequences in the sample. J is TRBJ1-6 and V is TRBV10-1; TRBD1 matches 7 bases. CDR1 and CDR2 (germline): WNHNN, SYGVQD (reference sequence). CDR3 length: 14 amino acids. V trimming: 5 bases; J trimming: 7 bases; junction bases outside the gene matches: 5. For the CDR3, the DNA is TGCGCCAGCAGTAAAGGGACAGTGAATTCACCCCTCCACTTT. The encoded protein is CASSKGTVNSPLHF.

The V and J genes are TRBV7-7 and TRBJ2-7; 9 nucleotides agree with TRBD1. V was clipped by 5 bases and J by 0 bases; unmatched bases: 11. The CDR3 sequence is 17 residues long. CDR1 is SSHAT, CDR2 FNYEAQ, per germline (reference sequence). CDR3 coding DNA: TGTGCCAGCAGCCCTAGGACAGGGGCGGACGCCTCCTACGAGCAGTACTTC. Protein: CASSPRTGADASYEQYF.

The CDR3 DNA sequence: TGTGCCAGCAGTTTATCGAGAAGCTCCTATAATTCACCCCTCCACTTT. Translated, it gives CASSLSRSSYNSPLHF. V usage is TRBV27 and J usage is TRBJ1-6; D unclear. The germline V gene has CDR1 MNHEY and CDR2 SMNVEV (reference sequence). The V gene lost 0 bases and the J gene lost 0 bases, with 6 bases spanning the gap. This CDR3 is built from 16 residues.

The chain recombines TRBV9 with TRBJ2-1, with 9 bases that match TRBD1. The CDR3 is 15 residues long. Trimming at V came to 4 bases and at J to 8 bases, leaving 10 bases not matched to a gene. CDR1 is SGDLS and CDR2 is YYNGEE in the germline V gene. CDR3 in amino acids: CASSTTGGGFDEQFF. CDR3 in DNA: TGTGCCAGCAGCACAACAGGGGGCGGATTCGATGAGCAGTTCTTC.

The rearrangement joins TRBV5-1 to TRBJ1-2; 10 bases align to TRBD1. Germline V CDR1 and CDR2: SGHRS, YFSETQ. The V segment lost 3 bases and the J segment 8 bases; nucleotides outside the gene matches: 4. This CDR3 is 13 amino acids long. The CDR3 loop is CASSWGQGIGYTF. CDR3 nucleotides: TGCGCCAGCAGCTGGGGACAGGGGATCGGCTACACCTTC.

The rearrangement links TRBV7-2 to TRBJ2-1, with 8 bases matching TRBD1. V shed 0 bases and J 5 bases; nucleotides not matched to a gene: 12. Germline lookup yields CDR1 SGHTA and CDR2 FQGNSA. The CDR3 is 18 amino acids. This CDR3 is CASSLAGGDRGRNNEQFF. CDR3 DNA: TGTGCCAGCAGCTTAGCGGGAGGAGACAGGGGAAGGAACAATGAGCAGTTCTTC.

This chain connects TRBV30 to TRBJ1-1; 9 nucleotides match TRBD1. The CDR3 has 18 residues. Per germline, CDR1 GTSNPN and CDR2 SVGIG (reference sequence). Trimming took 0 bases from V and 0 from J; bases not matched to a gene: 11. CDR3 bases: TGTGCCTGGAGTGTACATCGGACAGGGGTGTTGATGAACACTGAAGCTTTCTTT. Residues: CAWSVHRTGVLMNTEAFF. The full variable domain, with the rest looked up from reference TRBV30 and TRBJ1-1, is SQTIHQWPATLVQPVGSPLSLECTVEGTSNPNLYWYRQAAGRGLQLLFYSVGIGQISSEVPQNLSASRPQDRQFILSSKKLLLSDSGFYLCAWSVHRTGVLMNTEAFFGQGTRLTVV.

J is TRBJ2-5 and V is TRBV18; TRBD1 matches 8 bases. Germline CDR1 and CDR2: KGHSH and LQKENI. The CDR3 length is 16 residues. Unmatched junction bases numbered 8, after V lost 0 bases and J lost 5 bases. The CDR3 DNA follows: TGTGCCAGCTCACCACCGGGGACAGGTTTAAGGGAGACCCAGTACTTC. Translating it yields CASSPPGTGLRETQYF. The full variable domain, its missing parts supplied by reference TRBV18 and TRBJ2-5, is NAGVMQNPRHLVRRRGQEARLRCSPMKGHSHVYWYRQLPEEGLKFMVYLQKENIIDESGMPKERFSAEFPKEGPSILRIQQVVRGDSAAYFCASSPPGTGLRETQYFGPGTRLLVL.

This chain connects TRBV6-4 to TRBJ1-6; D is ambiguous. V lost 6 bases and J lost 10, with 13 bases in between. Per the germline V gene, CDR1 is MRHNA and CDR2 is SNTAGT. The CDR3 length is 13 residues. In DNA, the CDR3 is TGTGCCAGCAGGCAGAATCGAGGGTCACCCCTCCACTTT. Translating gives CASRQNRGSPLHF.

The chain couples TRBV6-6 to TRBJ2-3; perhaps TRBD2 as D (6 bases). The germline CDR1 and CDR2 sequences are MNHNY and SVGAGI (reference sequence). Trimming took 3 bases from V and 2 from J, leaving 12 bases between them. The CDR3 sequence is 15 residues long. CDR3 DNA sequence: TGTGCCAGCAGTTATCAGCGGGCGCACACAGATACGCAGTATTTT. It encodes CASSYQRAHTDTQYF.

The chain joins TRBV29-1 to TRBJ2-5; TRBD1 agrees at 7 bases. V lost 8 bases and J lost 3; bases outside the gene matches: 9. CDR1 is SQVTM and CDR2 is ANQGSEA in the germline V gene. The CDR3 contains 13 residues. The CDR3: CSTWTGREETQYF. CDR3 DNA: TGCAGCACCTGGACAGGACGGGAAGAGACCCAGTACTTC.

The chain links TRBV27 to TRBJ2-7, with TRBD2 identical over 7 bases. Germline CDR1 MNHEY, CDR2 SMNVEV (reference sequence). The CDR3 has 15 residues. With V trimmed by 5 bases and J by 1 base, 8 bases remained unmatched. The CDR3: CASSLLAVASYEQYF. The CDR3 nucleotides are TGTGCCAGCAGTCTTCTAGCGGTGGCATCCTACGAGCAGTACTTC.

This chain joins TRBV6-2 or TRBV6-3 and TRBJ2-3; D is unclear. Deletions cut 2 bases from V and 4 bases from J, with 10 bases between. The CDR3 is 14 amino acids. CDR1 and CDR2 from the germline V gene are MNHEY and SVGEGT. The CDR3 coding sequence is TGTGCCAGCAGTTACCGGAGTGCAGCAGATACGCAGTATTTT. Its translation: CASSYRSAADTQYF.

The V and J genes are TRBV3-1 (or the pseudogene TRBV3-2) and TRBJ2-1; TRBD1 aligns across 9 bases. V lost 4 bases, J lost 7 bases, and 14 bases stayed unmatched. Germline V gene sequence: CDR1 LGHDT, CDR2 YNNKEL (reference sequence). The CDR3 covers 17 residues. In DNA, the CDR3 is TGTGCCAGCAGCCTCGAAACGGCGGGACAGGGTAAAAATGAGCAGTTCTTC. Protein product: CASSLETAGQGKNEQFF.

This chain connects TRBV5-8 to TRBJ1-3, with a tentative D call TRBD1 (6 bases). The CDR3 is 14 residues long. Trimming pared 2 bases from V and 2 bases from J, leaving 8 bases between. CDR1 is SGHTS and CDR2 is YDEGEE in the germline V gene. This CDR3 reads CASSFRGPGNTIYF. CDR3 bases: TGTGCCAGCAGCTTCAGGGGCCCTGGAAACACCATATATTTT.

Concerning this clone: A much larger clonotype is one base distant, so this may be a read error. This chain uses TRBV13 with TRBJ1-1; 9 bases agree with TRBD1. The CDR3 is 14 residues long. With 3 bases clipped from V and 1 base from J, the junction kept 0 bases outside the gene matches. Germline V gene sequence: CDR1 PRHDT, CDR2 FYEKMQ (reference sequence). The CDR3 nucleotides read TGTGCCAGCAGCTTGGGACAGGGGAACACTGAAGCTTTCTTT. It is translated as CASSLGQGNTEAFF.

V and J are TRBV18 and TRBJ2-4; no firm D call. The germline V gene has CDR1 KGHSH and CDR2 LQKENI. V dropped 4 bases and J dropped 0 bases, with 16 bases sitting between them. The CDR3 consists of 17 residues. The chain's CDR3 is CASSHEFTVLAKNIQYF. CDR3 nucleotide sequence: TGTGCCAGCTCACATGAGTTTACGGTTCTAGCCAAAAACATTCAGTACTTC.

The genes are TRBV19 and TRBJ2-1; TRBD2 agrees at 8 bases. This CDR3 is 16 amino acids long. V lost 2 bases, J lost 5 bases, and 8 bases stayed unmatched. From germline, CDR1 is LNHDA and CDR2 SQIVND (reference sequence). The CDR3 DNA reads as TGTGCCAGTAGTATAATGCTGGGACTAGTCCACAATGAGCAGTTCTTC. Protein: CASSIMLGLVHNEQFF.

The J gene is TRBJ1-1, the V gene TRBV4-3; D possibly corresponds to TRBD1 (5 bases). Looked up from germline, CDR1 is LGHNA and CDR2 is YSLEER. CDR3 length: 14 residues. V shed 0 bases and J shed 6 bases, with 11 bases lying between them. The CDR3 here is CASSQDRVGAEAFF. CDR3 coding DNA: TGCGCCAGCAGCCAAGACCGGGTAGGGGCTGAAGCTTTCTTT.

This clone was recorded only once. The chain links TRBV6-5 to TRBJ2-3, with D tentatively TRBD2 (6 bases). V dropped 8 bases and J dropped 0 bases, with 12 bases sitting between them. CDR3 length equals 14 residues. Germline lookup yields CDR1 MNHEY and CDR2 SVGAGI. CDR3 nucleotides: TGTGCCAGCTCGGAGCGGGCTAGCACAGATACGCAGTATTTT. Its translation is CASSERASTDTQYF.

The chain is built from TRBV30 and TRBJ2-7; 7 nucleotides agree with TRBD1. In germline, CDR1 is GTSNPN, CDR2 SVGIG (reference sequence). The CDR3 is made up of 14 amino acids. Losses at the gene ends were 3 bases for V and 1 base for J; bases not matched to a gene: 6. The CDR3 loop is CAWSQTGTSYEQYF. As DNA, the CDR3 is TGTGCCTGGAGCCAGACAGGGACGTCCTACGAGCAGTACTTC.

V and J are TRBV18 and TRBJ1-6; a weak D match, TRBD1 (6 bases). The V end was cut by 1 base, the J end by 0 bases, with 19 bases between. This CDR3 comprises 20 residues. The V gene's germline CDR1 is KGHSH and CDR2 LQKENI. CDR3 sequence: CASSPLYTDSRSSYNSPLHF. The CDR3 DNA follows: TGTGCCAGCTCACCACTCTATACGGACAGTCGGAGCTCCTATAATTCACCCCTCCACTTT.

V gene TRBV7-2 combines with J gene TRBJ2-7, with D perhaps TRBD2 (6 bases). CDR1 SGHTA and CDR2 FQGNSA come from the germline V gene. This CDR3 has 16 amino acids. The V gene lost 0 bases and the J gene lost 3 bases, with 15 bases spanning the gap. CDR3 protein: CASSLAGGNPLYEQYF. The CDR3 region has the DNA TGTGCCAGCAGCTTAGCTGGGGGGAACCCCCTCTACGAGCAGTACTTC. The complete variable domain, with remaining parts taken from reference TRBV7-2 and TRBJ2-7, reads GAGVSQSPSNKVTEKGKDVELRCDPISGHTALYWYRQSLGQGLEFLIYFQGNSAPDKSGLPSDRFSAERTGGSVSTLTIQRTQQEDSAVYLCASSLAGGNPLYEQYFGPGTRLTVT.

The gene calls are TRBV7-9 and TRBJ1-6, with D hard to call. V lost 1 base to trimming and J lost 7 bases, with 11 bases between them. The CDR3 spans 15 residues. Germline-derived CDR1 and CDR2 are SEHNR and FQNEAQ (reference sequence). CDR3 in DNA: TGTGCCAGCAGCTTAGACGGGGTGATGAATTCACCCCTCCACTTT. Amino acids: CASSLDGVMNSPLHF.

This chain joins TRBV27 and TRBJ1-1, with TRBD1 as a possible D gene (5 bases). The germline CDR1 and CDR2 sequences are MNHEY and SMNVEV (reference sequence). The CDR3 spans 14 residues. Deletions cut 3 bases from V and 1 base from J, with 9 bases between. CDR3 bases: TGTGCCAGCAGTTTCAGGGCCGAGAACACTGAAGCTTTCTTT. It codes for CASSFRAENTEAFF.

The chain couples TRBV28 to TRBJ2-5, with D possibly being TRBD2 (5 bases). CDR3 size: 15 residues. Trimming stripped 2 bases from V and 4 bases from J, with 14 bases between. CDR1 and CDR2 (germline): MDHEN, SYDVKM. The CDR3 here is CASSLAAGHPETQYF. CDR3 DNA sequence: TGTGCCAGCAGTTTAGCCGCGGGCCACCCAGAGACCCAGTACTTC. Using reference TRBV28 and TRBJ2-5 for the parts outside the CDR3, the full variable domain is DVKVTQSSRYLVKRTGEKVFLECVQDMDHENMFWYRQDPGLGLRLIYFSYDVKMKEKGDIPEGYSVSREKKERFSLILESASTNQTSMYLCASSLAAGHPETQYFGPGTRLLVL.

This chain uses TRBV3-1 (or the pseudogene TRBV3-2) with TRBJ1-1; D is unresolved. This CDR3 is 15 amino acids long. Between the trimmed V and J ends, which lost 4 bases and 3 bases, there was a span of 15 bases. Looked up from germline, CDR1 is LGHDT and CDR2 is YNNKEL (reference sequence). The DNA of the CDR3 is TGTGCCAGCAGCCCAAGTGGGGTGAGGGACACTGAAGCTTTCTTT. Translation: CASSPSGVRDTEAFF.

The chain employs TRBV4-1 and TRBJ2-4; D gene uncertain. CDR3 size: 15 residues. Germline CDR1 and CDR2: MGHRA and YSYEKL. V gave up 0 bases and J gave up 3 bases, with 9 bases separating them. The CDR3 loop reads CASSQDYQRKNIQYF. The DNA of the CDR3 is TGCGCCAGCAGCCAAGATTACCAGCGCAAAAACATTCAGTACTTC.

V gene TRBV4-3 combines with J gene TRBJ2-4; no clear D gene. The CDR3 contains 16 residues. Between the trimmed V and J ends, which lost 3 bases and 1 base, there was a span of 13 bases. The germline V gene encodes CDR1 LGHNA and CDR2 YSLEER. The CDR3 region has the DNA TGCGCCAGCAGCCAGGAACTCAGCGTTGCCAAAAACATTCAGTACTTC. The encoded protein is CASSQELSVAKNIQYF.

The chain couples TRBV3-1 (or the pseudogene TRBV3-2) to TRBJ1-5; D is uncertain. This CDR3 has 14 residues. V was clipped by 2 bases and J by 4 bases, with 9 bases between them. Germline V lookup: CDR1 LGHDT, CDR2 YNNKEL (reference sequence). The CDR3 reads CASSQMTGNQPQHF. The CDR3 nucleotides read TGTGCCAGCAGCCAAATGACTGGGAATCAGCCCCAGCATTTT.

The chain is built from TRBV4-3 and TRBJ1-2; D possibly corresponds to TRBD1 (6 bases). V was pared by 0 bases and J by 1 base, with 12 bases between. There are 16 residues in the CDR3. Germline V CDR1 and CDR2: LGHNA, YSLEER. The CDR3 DNA reads as TGCGCCAGCAGCCAAGAAAAGAACAGGGATAACTATGGCTACACCTTC. Its protein is CASSQEKNRDNYGYTF.